The source of this TCR beta chain is a study of cytomegalovirus exposure and HLA in healthy donors. 60 Vbeta and 13 Jbeta primers were used in PCR. The protocol was immunoSEQ multiplex PCR, while the TCRdb copy is restricted to in-frame clones and leaves out a portion. The repertoire holds tens of thousands of clones, with nearly 80% as singletons. Between the trimmed V and J ends, which lost 5 bases and 0 bases, there was a span of 8 bases. The length of the CDR3 is 13 residues. Per germline, CDR1 GTSNPN and CDR2 SVGIG (reference sequence). The TCR comes from a man between 35 and 55 years old in good health and CMV-seronegative. The sequencing sample was made of PBMCs. This chain uses TRBV30 with TRBJ2-1; D call uncertain. The CDR3 here is CAWDISSYNEQFF. CDR3 bases: TGTGCCTGGGACATAAGCTCCTACAATGAGCAGTTCTTC.